The present entry profiles one TCR beta chain with its context. Repertoires were generated with immunoSEQ multiplex PCR, while TCRdb's copy carries only in-frame clones and drops some. This table has around 2.3 million clones, 95% appearing once. This entry is derived from a study of shared clonotypes between healthy human individuals. This sequence was found in a man younger than 35 in good health. Sample: naive CD4+ T cells sorted from blood. Subset meaning: CD45RA+ positively selected.

The CDR3 sequence is CASSGREYSYNSPLHF. CDR3 coding DNA: TGCGCCAGCAGCGGCCGGGAGTACTCCTATAATTCACCCCTCCACTTT. This chain uses TRBV5-1 with TRBJ1-6; D call uncertain. Trimming removed 4 bases from V and 0 bases from J, with 11 bases in between. The CDR3 contains 16 residues. CDR1 SGHRS and CDR2 YFSETQ come from the germline V gene.